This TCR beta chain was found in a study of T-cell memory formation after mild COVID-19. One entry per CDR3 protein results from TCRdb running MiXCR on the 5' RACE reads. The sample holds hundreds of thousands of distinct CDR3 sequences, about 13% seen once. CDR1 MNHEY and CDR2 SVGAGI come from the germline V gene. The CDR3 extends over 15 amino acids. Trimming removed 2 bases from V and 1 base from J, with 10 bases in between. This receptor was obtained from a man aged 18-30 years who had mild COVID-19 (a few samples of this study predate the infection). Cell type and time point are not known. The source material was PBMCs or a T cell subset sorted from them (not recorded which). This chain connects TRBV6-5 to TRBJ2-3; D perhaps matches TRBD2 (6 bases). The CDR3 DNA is TGTGCCAGCAGTTACGCCGGGGGAGGCACAGATACGCAGTATTTT. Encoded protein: CASSYAGGGTDTQYF.